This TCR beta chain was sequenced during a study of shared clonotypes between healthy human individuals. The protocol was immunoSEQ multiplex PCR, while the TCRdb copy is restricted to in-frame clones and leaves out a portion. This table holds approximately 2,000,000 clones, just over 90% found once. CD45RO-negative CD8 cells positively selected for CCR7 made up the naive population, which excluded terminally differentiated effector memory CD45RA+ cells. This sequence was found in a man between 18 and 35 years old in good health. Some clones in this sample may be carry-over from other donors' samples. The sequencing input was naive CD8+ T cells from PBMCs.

In DNA form, the CDR3 reads TGTGCCGCGGGATTCGGTCCCGGCACTGAAGCTTTCTTT. This translates into CAAGFGPGTEAFF. V gene TRBV19 combines with J gene TRBJ1-1; D call uncertain. The germline gives CDR1 LNHDA, CDR2 SQIVND (reference sequence). CDR3 size: 13 residues. Trimming cost V 11 bases and J 4 bases, with 17 bases left between them.